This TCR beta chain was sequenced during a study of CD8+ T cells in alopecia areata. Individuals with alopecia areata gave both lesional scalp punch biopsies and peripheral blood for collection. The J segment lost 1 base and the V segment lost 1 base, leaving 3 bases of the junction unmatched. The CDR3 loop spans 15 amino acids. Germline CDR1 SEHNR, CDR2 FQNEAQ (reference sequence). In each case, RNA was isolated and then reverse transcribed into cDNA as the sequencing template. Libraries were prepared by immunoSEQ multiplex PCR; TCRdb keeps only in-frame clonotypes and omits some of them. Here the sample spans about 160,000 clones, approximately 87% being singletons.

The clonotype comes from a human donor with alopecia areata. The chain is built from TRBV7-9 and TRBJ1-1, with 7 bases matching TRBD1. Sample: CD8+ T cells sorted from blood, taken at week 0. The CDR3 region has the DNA TGTGCCAGCAGCTTAGGACAGGGAACGAACACTGAAGCTTTCTTT. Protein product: CASSLGQGTNTEAFF.